This TCR beta chain derives from a study of T cells in Graves' hyperthyroidism and ophthalmopathy. This clonotype has just a few counts. Amplified TCR beta CDR3 regions came from RNA transcripts. The study used the HTBI primer set for a first-round RT-PCR of the TCR CDR3. TCRdb reprocessed the multiplex PCR reads with MiXCR, giving one entry per CDR3 protein. Here the sample spans around 620,000 distinct CDR3 sequences, 15% to 20% being singletons. V was shortened by 4 bases and J by 2 bases, with 11 bases between the two germline ends. The germline gives CDR1 MNHEY, CDR2 SMNVEV (reference sequence). This CDR3 contains 14 residues. Orbital computed tomography and thyroid ultrasound, together with serum TRAb and thyroxine and clinical symptoms, were used for diagnoses.

V is TRBV27 and J is TRBJ2-5; D is unresolved. Sequencing used blood. The sequence derives from a woman between 25 and 40 years old with Graves' hyperthyroidism. The CDR3 region is CASSSSMGQETQYF. CDR3 bases: TGTGCCAGCAGTTCTTCTATGGGGCAAGAGACCCAGTACTTC.